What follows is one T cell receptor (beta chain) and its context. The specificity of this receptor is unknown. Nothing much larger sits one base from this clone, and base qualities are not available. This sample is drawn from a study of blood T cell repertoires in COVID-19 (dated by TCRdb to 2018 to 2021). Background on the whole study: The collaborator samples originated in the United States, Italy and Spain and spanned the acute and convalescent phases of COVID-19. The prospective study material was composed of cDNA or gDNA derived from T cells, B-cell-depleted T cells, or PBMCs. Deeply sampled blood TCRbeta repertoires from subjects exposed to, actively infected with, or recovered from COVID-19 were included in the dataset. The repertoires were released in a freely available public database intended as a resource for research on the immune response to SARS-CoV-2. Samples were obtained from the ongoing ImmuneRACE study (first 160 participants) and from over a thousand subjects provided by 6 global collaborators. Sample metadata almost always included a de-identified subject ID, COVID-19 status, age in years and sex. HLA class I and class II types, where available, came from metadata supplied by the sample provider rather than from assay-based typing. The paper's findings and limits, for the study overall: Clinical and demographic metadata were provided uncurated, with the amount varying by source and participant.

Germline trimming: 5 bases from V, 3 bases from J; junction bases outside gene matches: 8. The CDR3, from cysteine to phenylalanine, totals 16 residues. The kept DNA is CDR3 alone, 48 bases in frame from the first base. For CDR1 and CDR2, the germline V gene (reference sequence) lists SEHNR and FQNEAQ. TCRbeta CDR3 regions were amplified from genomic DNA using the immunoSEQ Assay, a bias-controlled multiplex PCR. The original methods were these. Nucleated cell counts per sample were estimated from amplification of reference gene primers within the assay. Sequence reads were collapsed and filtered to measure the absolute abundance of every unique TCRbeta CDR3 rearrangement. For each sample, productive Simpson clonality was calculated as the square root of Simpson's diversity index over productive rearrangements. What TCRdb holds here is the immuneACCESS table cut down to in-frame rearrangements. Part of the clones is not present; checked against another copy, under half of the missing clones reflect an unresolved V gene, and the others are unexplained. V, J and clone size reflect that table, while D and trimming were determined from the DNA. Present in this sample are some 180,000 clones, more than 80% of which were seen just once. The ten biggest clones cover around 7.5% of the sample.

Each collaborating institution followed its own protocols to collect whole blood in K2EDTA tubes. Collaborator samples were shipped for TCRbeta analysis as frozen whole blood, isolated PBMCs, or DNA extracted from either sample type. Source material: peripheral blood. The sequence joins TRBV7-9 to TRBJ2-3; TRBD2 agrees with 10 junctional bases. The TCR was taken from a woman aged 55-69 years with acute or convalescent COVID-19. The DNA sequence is TGTGCCAGCAGCGCCCGGCTAGCGGGAGAGACAGATACGCAGTATTTT. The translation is CASSARLAGETDTQYF.